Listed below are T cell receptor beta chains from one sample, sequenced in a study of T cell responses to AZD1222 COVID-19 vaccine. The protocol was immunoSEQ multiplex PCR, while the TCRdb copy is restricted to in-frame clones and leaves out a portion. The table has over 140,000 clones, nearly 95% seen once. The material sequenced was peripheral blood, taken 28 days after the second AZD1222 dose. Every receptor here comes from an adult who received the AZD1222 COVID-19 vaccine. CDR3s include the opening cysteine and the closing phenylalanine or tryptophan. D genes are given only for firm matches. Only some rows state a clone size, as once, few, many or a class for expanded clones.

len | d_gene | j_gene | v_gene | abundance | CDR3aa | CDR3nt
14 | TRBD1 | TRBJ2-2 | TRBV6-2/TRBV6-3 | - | CASSYNRGTGELFF | TGTGCCAGCAGTTATAACAGGGGGACCGGGGAGCTGTTTTTT
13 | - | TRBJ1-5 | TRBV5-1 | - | CASSSYSNQPQHF | TGCGCCAGCAGCTCATATAGCAATCAGCCCCAGCATTTT
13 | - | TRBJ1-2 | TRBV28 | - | CASSSGRFYGYTF | TGTGCCAGCAGTTCGGGACGGTTCTATGGCTACACCTTC
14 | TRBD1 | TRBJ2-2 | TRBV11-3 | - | CASSPTGAIGELFF | TGTGCCAGCAGCCCGACAGGGGCTATCGGGGAGCTGTTTTTT
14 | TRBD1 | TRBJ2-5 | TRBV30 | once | CAWSVDRGLETQYF | TGTGCCTGGAGTGTAGACAGGGGGTTAGAGACCCAGTACTTC
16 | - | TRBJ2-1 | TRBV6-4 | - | CASSDSGYSSYNEQFF | TGTGCCAGCAGTGACTCGGGGTATAGCTCCTACAATGAGCAGTTCTTC
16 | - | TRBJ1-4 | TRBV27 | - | CASSPRGPRANEKLFF | TGTGCCAGCAGTCCCCGTGGGCCTAGGGCTAATGAAAAACTGTTTTTT
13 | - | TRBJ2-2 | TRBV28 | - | CASRDGITGELFF | TGTGCCAGCAGGGACGGGATCACCGGGGAGCTGTTTTTT
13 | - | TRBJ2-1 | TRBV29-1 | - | CSVDGGSYNEQFF | TGCAGCGTTGACGGGGGTTCCTACAATGAGCAGTTCTTC
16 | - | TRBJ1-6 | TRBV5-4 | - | CASSWDGSSYNSPLHF | TGTGCCAGCAGCTGGGACGGTAGCTCCTATAATTCACCCCTCCACTTT
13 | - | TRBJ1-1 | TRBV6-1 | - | CASSDGPLSWAFF | TGTGCCAGCAGTGATGGGCCCCTCTCTTGGGCTTTCTTT
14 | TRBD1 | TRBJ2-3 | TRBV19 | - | CASSPGTGPDTQYF | TGTGCCAGTTCTCCCGGGACAGGGCCAGATACGCAGTATTTT
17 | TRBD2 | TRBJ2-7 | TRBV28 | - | CASSLGAGGPSAYEQYF | TGTGCCAGCAGTTTAGGAGCGGGAGGGCCCTCCGCCTACGAGCAGTACTTC
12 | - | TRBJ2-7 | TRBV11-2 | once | CATEGQAYEQYF | TGTGCCACAGAAGGTCAGGCCTACGAGCAGTACTTC
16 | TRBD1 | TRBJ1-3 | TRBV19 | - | CASRFDTGGTGNTIYF | TGTGCCAGTAGATTCGATACAGGGGGAACTGGAAACACCATATATTTT
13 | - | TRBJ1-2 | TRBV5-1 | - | CASSLNTAIGYTF | TGCGCCAGCAGCTTGAATACAGCGATAGGCTACACCTTC
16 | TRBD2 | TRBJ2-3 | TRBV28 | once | CASSWTSGSRADTQYF | TGTGCCAGCAGTTGGACTAGCGGGAGTCGCGCAGATACGCAGTATTTT
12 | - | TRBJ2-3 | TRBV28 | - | CASSLLATTQYF | TGTGCCAGCAGTTTACTGGCAACTACGCAGTATTTT
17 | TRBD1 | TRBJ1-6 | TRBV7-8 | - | CASRTGGARSYNSPLHF | TGTGCCAGCAGAACAGGGGGGGCTAGGTCCTATAATTCACCCCTCCACTTT
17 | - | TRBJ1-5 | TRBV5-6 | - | CASSLKTARGFNQPQHF | TGTGCCAGCAGCTTGAAGACCGCTCGGGGGTTCAATCAGCCCCAGCATTTT
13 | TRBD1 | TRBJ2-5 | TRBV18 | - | CASSPGQSETQYF | TGTGCCAGTTCCCCGGGACAGAGTGAGACCCAGTACTTC
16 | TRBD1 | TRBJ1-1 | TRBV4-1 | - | CASSQDATGGFTEAFF | TGCGCCAGCAGCCAAGACGCTACAGGGGGCTTCACTGAAGCTTTCTTT
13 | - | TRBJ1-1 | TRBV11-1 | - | CASNKKEGSEAFF | TGTGCCAGCAACAAAAAGGAGGGATCTGAAGCTTTCTTT
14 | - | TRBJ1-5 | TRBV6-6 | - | CASGFGREYQPQHF | TGTGCCAGCGGTTTTGGGCGGGAGTATCAGCCCCAGCATTTT
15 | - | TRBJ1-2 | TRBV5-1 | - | CASSPAPDANYGYTF | TGCGCCAGCAGCCCGGCCCCAGACGCTAACTATGGCTACACCTTC
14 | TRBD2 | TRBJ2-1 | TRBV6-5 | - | CASSLSGRGNEQFF | TGTGCCAGCAGTTTGAGCGGGAGGGGCAATGAGCAGTTCTTC
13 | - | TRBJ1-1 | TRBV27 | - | CASSFVGGSEAFF | TGTGCCAGCAGTTTTGTCGGGGGGTCTGAAGCTTTCTTT
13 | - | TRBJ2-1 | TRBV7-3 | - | CASSRGGYNEQFF | TGTGCCAGCAGCAGGGGCGGCTACAATGAGCAGTTCTTC
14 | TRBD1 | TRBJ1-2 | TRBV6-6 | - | CASSDPTGPYGYTF | TGTGCCAGCAGTGATCCGACAGGGCCCTATGGCTACACCTTC
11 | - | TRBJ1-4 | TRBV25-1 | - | CASSDHEKLFF | TGTGCCAGCAGTGACCATGAAAAACTGTTTTTT
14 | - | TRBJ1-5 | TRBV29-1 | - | CSVKEGDSNQPQHF | TGCAGCGTTAAGGAGGGGGATAGCAATCAGCCCCAGCATTTT
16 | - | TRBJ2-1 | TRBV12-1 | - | CASSLASGSHYNEQFF | TGTGCCAGCAGCTTGGCTAGCGGGAGTCACTACAATGAGCAGTTCTTC
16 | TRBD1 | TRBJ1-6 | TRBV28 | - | CASSTGTGGAGSPLHF | TGTGCCAGCAGTACCGGGACAGGGGGCGCGGGGTCACCCCTCCACTTT
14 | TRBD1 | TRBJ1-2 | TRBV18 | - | CASSYFEGARGYTF | TGTGCCAGCTCATATTTCGAGGGGGCTCGCGGCTACACCTTC
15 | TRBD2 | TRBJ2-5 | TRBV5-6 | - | CASSFGLAGQETQYF | TGTGCCAGCAGCTTCGGACTAGCGGGGCAAGAGACCCAGTACTTC
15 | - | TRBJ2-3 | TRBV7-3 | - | CASSLGGLEADTQYF | TGTGCCAGCAGCTTAGGCGGCCTTGAGGCAGATACGCAGTATTTT
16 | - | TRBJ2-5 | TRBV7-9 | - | CASSFGRRAEPETQYF | TGTGCCAGCAGCTTTGGGAGGAGAGCGGAGCCAGAGACCCAGTACTTC
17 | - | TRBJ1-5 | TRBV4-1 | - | CASSQEGSGAGNQPQHF | TGCGCCAGCAGCCAAGAGGGGTCAGGGGCGGGCAATCAGCCCCAGCATTTT
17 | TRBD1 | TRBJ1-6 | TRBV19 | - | CASSIYRDRGENSPLHF | TGTGCCAGTAGTATATACCGGGACAGGGGAGAAAATTCACCCCTCCACTTT
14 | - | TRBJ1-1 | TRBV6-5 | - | CASSWGQGETEAFF | TGTGCCAGCAGTTGGGGACAAGGGGAGACTGAAGCTTTCTTT
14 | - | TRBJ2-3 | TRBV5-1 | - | CASRSTTSTDTQYF | TGCGCCAGCAGAAGCACCACTAGCACAGATACGCAGTATTTT
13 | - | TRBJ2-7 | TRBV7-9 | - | CASSPEGTHEQYF | TGTGCCAGCAGCCCCGAGGGTACCCACGAGCAGTACTTC
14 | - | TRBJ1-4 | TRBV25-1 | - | CASSGQANNEKLFF | TGTGCCAGCAGTGGACAGGCGAATAATGAAAAACTGTTTTTT
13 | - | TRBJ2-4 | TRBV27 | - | CASSLIAKNIQYF | TGTGCCAGCAGTTTGATAGCCAAAAACATTCAGTACTTC
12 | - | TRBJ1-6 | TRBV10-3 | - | CATGRDNSPLHF | TGTGCCACCGGACGGGATAATTCACCCCTCCACTTT
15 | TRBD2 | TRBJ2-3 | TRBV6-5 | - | CASSYGGRPTDTQYF | TGTGCCAGCAGTTACGGCGGGAGGCCCACAGATACGCAGTATTTT
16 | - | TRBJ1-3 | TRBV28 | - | CASSPWTVRHGNTIYF | TGTGCCAGCAGTCCTTGGACAGTTCGGCATGGAAACACCATATATTTT
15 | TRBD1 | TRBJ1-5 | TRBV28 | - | CASSGDRASNQPQHF | TGTGCCAGCAGTGGGGACAGGGCGAGCAATCAGCCCCAGCATTTT
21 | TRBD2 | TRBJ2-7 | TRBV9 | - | CASSVVWGGGLAGPPYYEQYF | TGTGCCAGCAGCGTAGTCTGGGGAGGGGGACTAGCGGGACCTCCATATTACGAGCAGTACTTC
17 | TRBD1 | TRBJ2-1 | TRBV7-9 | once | CASSGRSGTGDYNEQFF | TGTGCCAGCAGCGGACGGTCCGGGACAGGGGACTACAATGAGCAGTTCTTC